The sequence of this T cell receptor (beta chain) was determined in a study of human T cells and chemical hapten exposure (dated by TCRdb to the early 2020s). For the study in its entirety: For sensitization, 2% DPC in acetone was applied to an approximately 2 cm by approximately 2 cm area of upper inner arm skin. Throughout the approximately 22-week study period, patients were also given weekly therapeutic DPC doses on the scalp. Patch testing on the upper back used Finn chambers containing 0.01% DPC, with scoring done after 6 days according to International Contact Dermatitis Research Group standards. The patient cohort, mostly female, included alopecia areata with under or over 50% scalp involvement, alopecia totalis and alopecia universalis. Libraries were combined into a pool for sequencing, and differences in TCR yield between samples came mainly from small differences in library volumes within the pool. In alopecia patients, the study followed how the peripheral blood TCR repertoire changed in vivo over primary and secondary sensitization to diphenylcyclopropenone (DPC), a hapten. Blood samples were taken from patients before sensitization (week 0) and at 2, 6 and about 24 weeks after DPC sensitization. Blood for TCR sequencing was provided by twenty-nine alopecia patients at one to four time points (pre-sensitization, 2, 6 and 24 weeks). The paper as a whole reports these results and caveats: No change with DPC sensitization was found in the number of TCRs above 1 in 1000 frequency, and no evidence of global repertoire structure alterations was found. Patch test score correlated positively with the number of PT1 expanded TCRs, reaching significance at thresholds 8, 16 and 32 but not at 4. Significantly more large CDR3 similarity clusters were formed by expanded TCRs than by pre-sensitization or healthy control sets, consistent with antigen-driven responses. Because every patient had alopecia, a presumed autoimmune disease, the patients' immune response might differ from that of healthy individuals. Repeated subsampling changed both the strength of the expansion versus patch-test correlation and the threshold at which that correlation became significant.

Libraries were built with RACE. Instrument on record: NextSeq 500. During library preparation, unique molecular identifiers were attached to individual cDNA molecules so that TCRs could be counted in a quantitative, reproducible way. For every blood RNA sample, sequencing covered both the TCR alpha and TCR beta chains. Under the source paper's analysis protocol: Samples had a median of roughly 98,000 TCRs, with a range from roughly 20,000 to 690,600. V, J and CDR3 annotation of the TCR reads was performed with the Decombinator software suite. Every sample was subsampled to the same number of TCRs (28,000) for the PS versus PT1 abundance plots. TCRs were defined as expanded if absent before sensitization and observed at least eight times at the 2-week time point. TCRdb reprocessing: public reads trimmed at Q25 with fastp, clones called with MiXCR, in-frame beta chains kept. Every entry covers one CDR3 protein and lists the most common genes and DNA from its rows. The V and J calls reflect TCRdb's pipeline rather than the authors' work. This sample is represented by 25,000 to 35,000 distinct CDR3 sequences; almost 6% of them were singletons. The leading ten clones occupy around 6% of the sample.

At the junction V is shortened by 7 bases and J by 4 bases; bases outside the gene matches: 5. The CDR3 runs 14 amino acids, cysteine and phenylalanine included. Solely the CDR3 DNA is kept, with 42 bases framed from the first base. CDR1 and CDR2 were assigned from the germline V gene (reference sequence) as LNHNV and YYDKDF. The time point label, as the study defines it: patch test 3, about 24 weeks after DPC sensitization. Taken with the paper, the label for treatment or condition translates to: therapeutic diphenylcyclopropenone sensitization with weekly scalp DPC. Blood at each patch-test visit was drawn before the patch test was applied. To be eligible, patients had to be aged 18 to 70, diagnosed with alopecia and judged suitable for DPC therapy, while pregnant patients were excluded. Unfractionated whole blood was collected in Tempus Blood RNA tubes, and total RNA was extracted from that blood.

In this sample, this clonotype turned up many times. Its antigen has not been determined. Per-nucleotide qualities are absent, and no much larger clonotype sits a single base away. This clonotype was sampled from a man aged 30 to 45 with alopecia areata. Some clones in this sample may be carry-over from other donors' samples. The chain links TRBV15 with TRBJ2-3, with 10 central nucleotides matching TRBD1. The specimen comprised whole blood, sampled in connection with sensitization to the hapten diphenylcyclopropenone (DPC). The nucleotides read TGTGCCACCAACAGGGACAGGGGTCCAGATACGCAGTATTTT. Its translation reads: CATNRDRGPDTQYF.